This T cell receptor beta chain stems from a study of blood T cell repertoires in COVID-19. The table came from immunoSEQ multiplex PCR; TCRdb's copy has only in-frame clones and leaves some out. The sample yields 60,000 to 75,000 clones, about 88% seen once. CDR3 length: 17 residues. Germline values: CDR1 SGHKS, CDR2 YYEKEE (reference sequence). Trimming took 4 bases from V and 3 from J, leaving 23 bases between them. The sequence came from a human donor in a cohort sampled during active COVID-19. Sequenced material: peripheral blood. V is TRBV5-5 and J is TRBJ2-7; D may be TRBD1 (5 bases). CDR3 in amino acids: CASSPSPSNDRVYEQYF. For the CDR3, the DNA is TGTGCCAGCAGCCCGAGCCCGTCAAATGACAGAGTCTACGAGCAGTACTTC.